Listed here are 18 T cell receptor beta chains from one sample, sequenced in a study of control samples from healthy donors and cancer patients. Assay used: immunoSEQ multiplex PCR; TCRdb lists only in-frame clones, some missing. The table has 110,000 to 150,000 clones, approximately 86% seen once. Specimen: blood. The receptor set was obtained from a woman under 40 in good health.

This sequence joins TRBV6-1 and TRBJ2-3, with a weak D call TRBD2 (6 bases). CDR1 and CDR2 from the germline V gene are MNHNS and SASEGT. Trimming pared 3 bases from V and 5 bases from J, leaving 21 bases between. This CDR3 comprises 17 residues. This CDR3 reads CASSDPTLAKGGDTQYF. Here the CDR3 DNA reads TGTGCCAGCAGTGACCCGACTCTAGCGAAAGGAGGAGATACGCAGTATTTT.

This chain joins TRBV10-2 and TRBJ1-1; 7 bases match TRBD1. Per the germline V gene, CDR1 is WSHSY and CDR2 is SAAADI. The CDR3 is 11 residues long. J lost 6 bases, V lost 8 bases, and 3 bases had no gene match. The CDR3 sequence is CASQGGAEAFF. The CDR3 DNA sequence: TGCGCCAGCCAGGGGGGGGCTGAAGCTTTCTTT.

This clone was seen only a few times. J is TRBJ2-3 and V is TRBV5-1, with D maybe TRBD2 (6 bases). With 5 bases removed from V and 2 bases from J, the gap between germline ends came to 9 bases. This CDR3 contains 13 residues. Germline V lookup: CDR1 SGHRS, CDR2 YFSETQ. CDR3 nucleotide sequence: TGCGCCAGCAGTTCGGGAGACACAGATACGCAGTATTTT. Translation: CASSSGDTDTQYF.

The rearrangement joins TRBV2 to TRBJ1-4; no definite D call. The CDR3 totals 12 residues. Germline lookup yields CDR1 SNHLY and CDR2 FYNNEI. The V gene lost 7 bases and the J gene lost 8 bases, with 11 bases spanning the gap. This CDR3 is CASIGPGEKLFF. CDR3 sequence (DNA): TGTGCCAGCATCGGGCCTGGGGAAAAACTGTTTTTT.

The chain combines TRBV5-1 with TRBJ2-6; D unclear. CDR3 length: 16 residues. Germline-derived CDR1 and CDR2 are SGHRS and YFSETQ. Deletions cut 0 bases from V and 2 bases from J, with 9 bases between. CDR3 in DNA: TGCGCCAGCAGCTTGGCTGTGGGGACTGGGGCCAACGTCCTGACTTTC. Translation: CASSLAVGTGANVLTF.

The chain joins TRBV12-5 to TRBJ1-2; the D gene is possibly TRBD1 (5 bases). V lost 6 bases and J lost 6, with 14 bases in between. This CDR3 region has 13 residues. Germline V CDR1 and CDR2: LGHNT, FRNRAP. The CDR3 DNA reads as TGTGCTAGTGGCCCTGGGGGGGGTGATGGCTACACCTTC. Amino acids: CASGPGGGDGYTF.

The chain links TRBV11-1 to TRBJ1-1, with a tentative D call TRBD1 (5 bases). The length of the CDR3 is 12 residues. V was cut by 2 bases and J by 12 bases, with 13 bases left in between. Looked up from germline, CDR1 is SGHAT and CDR2 is FQDESV (reference sequence). CDR3 nucleotide sequence: TGTGCCAGCAGCTTAATAAGGGGATCCCCTTTCTTT. Its translation is CASSLIRGSPFF.

The genes are TRBV3-1 (or the pseudogene TRBV3-2) and TRBJ2-1, with 10 bases matching TRBD2. Germline V CDR1 and CDR2: LGHDT, YNNKEL (reference sequence). The CDR3 runs to 17 residues. V dropped 1 base and J dropped 5; count of bases not matched to a gene: 8. The CDR3 DNA is TGTGCCAGCAGCCAAGTTCCCAGCGGGAGGGCCCACAATGAGCAGTTCTTC. Translation gives CASSQVPSGRAHNEQFF.

The gene calls are TRBV28 and TRBJ1-1; no reliable D call. The CDR3 totals 12 residues. Trimming removed 7 bases from V and 3 bases from J, with 9 bases in between. The V gene's germline CDR1 is MDHEN and CDR2 SYDVKM. The CDR3 loop reads CASTVGDTEAFF. CDR3 bases: TGTGCCAGCACGGTTGGGGACACTGAAGCTTTCTTT.

This clone was seen only a few times. The chain carries TRBV11-2 and TRBJ1-6; no clear D. This CDR3 is built from 12 residues. Germline lookup yields CDR1 SGHAT and CDR2 FQNNGV. V lost 1 base and J lost 9, with 4 bases in between. CDR3 amino acids: CASSLVGSPLHF. CDR3 bases: TGTGCCAGCAGCTTAGTTGGTTCACCCCTCCACTTT.

For the CDR3, the DNA is TGTGCCAGCAGCCAGGGCGGTAAGGATGAGCAGTTCTTC. The encoded protein is CASSQGGKDEQFF. The V call is TRBV7-2, the J call TRBJ2-1; TRBD1 is a possible D gene (5 bases). CDR1 is SGHTA, CDR2 FQGNSA, per germline. V gave up 5 bases and J gave up 8 bases, with 13 bases separating them. CDR3 size: 13 residues.

The chain couples TRBV5-5 to TRBJ1-5, with D perhaps matching TRBD1 (5 bases). V gave up 4 bases and J gave up 2 bases, with 13 bases separating them. CDR1 is SGHKS and CDR2 is YYEKEE in the germline V gene (reference sequence). This CDR3 is built from 15 residues. The CDR3 DNA follows: TGTGCCAGCAGCCCAGGAGGAGGGGGCAATCAGCCCCAGCATTTT. Translated, it gives CASSPGGGGNQPQHF.

The chain uses TRBV24-1 and TRBJ2-1, with D unresolved. V lost 2 bases and J 3 bases, leaving 10 bases between the germline ends. The CDR3 is 15 amino acids. Germline CDR1 is KGHDR and CDR2 is SFDVKD. The CDR3 here is CATSDSWASYNEQFF. In nucleotides, the CDR3 is TGTGCCACCAGTGATTCCTGGGCAAGCTACAATGAGCAGTTCTTC.

This chain connects TRBV15 to TRBJ2-3; possible D gene TRBD1, 5 bases. This CDR3 comprises 18 residues. Looked up from germline, CDR1 is LNHNV and CDR2 is YYDKDF (reference sequence). V was trimmed by 3 bases and J by 0 bases, leaving 19 bases between them. This CDR3 reads CATSRDTQTQISTDTQYF. In DNA form, the CDR3 reads TGTGCCACCAGCAGGGACACCCAAACACAGATAAGCACAGATACGCAGTATTTT.

The V gene is TRBV14, the J gene TRBJ1-1; tentatively, D is TRBD1 (5 bases). The V gene's germline CDR1 is SGHDN and CDR2 FVKESK. Trimming stripped 0 bases from V and 3 bases from J, with 29 bases between. The CDR3 has 21 residues. The CDR3: CASSQDLSMTADMVVDTEAFF. In DNA form, the CDR3 reads TGTGCCAGCAGCCAAGATCTATCTATGACAGCTGACATGGTAGTGGACACTGAAGCTTTCTTT.

This clone was counted many times. V gene TRBV7-2 combines with J gene TRBJ1-6; D gene ambiguous. V was trimmed by 3 bases and J by 8 bases, leaving 11 bases between them. The length of the CDR3 is 14 residues. In germline, CDR1 is SGHTA, CDR2 FQGNSA. Written as DNA, the CDR3 is TGTGCCAGCAGCTTTCAAGGATGGGATTCACCCCTCCACTTT. It translates to CASSFQGWDSPLHF.

The chain combines TRBV10-3 with TRBJ1-6; the D gene is possibly TRBD1 (6 bases). With 7 bases removed from V and 7 bases from J, the gap between germline ends came to 17 bases. Germline values: CDR1 ENHRY, CDR2 SYGVKD. The CDR3 loop spans 15 amino acids. CDR3 loop: CAITPGTLQNSPLHF. The CDR3 DNA sequence: TGTGCCATCACCCCCGGGACACTGCAAAATTCACCCCTCCACTTT.

The rearrangement links TRBV18 to TRBJ1-4; D gene ambiguous. Trimming stripped 5 bases from V and 5 bases from J, with 15 bases between. Germline CDR1 and CDR2: KGHSH and LQKENI. This CDR3 is 15 amino acids long. In nucleotides, the CDR3 is TGTGCCAGCTCAGTACAACAGTTTCTGAATGAAAAACTGTTTTTT. Its translation is CASSVQQFLNEKLFF.